The 10 T cell receptor beta chains listed next were all sequenced from one sample in a study of CD8 T cells in Susac syndrome. Random hexamers served to reverse transcribe roughly 0.45 to 1 ug RNA. TCRdb analysed the immunoSEQ multiplex PCR reads with MiXCR anew, one entry per CDR3 protein. The data contain roughly 250,000 distinct CDR3 sequences, 90% to 96% of them singletons. Sequencing input: CD4+ T cells from PBMCs. These receptors all come from a human donor with Susac syndrome.

V and J are TRBV29-1 and TRBJ2-1, with D possibly TRBD1 on 6 matching bases. The CDR3 runs to 13 residues. Looked up from germline, CDR1 is SQVTM and CDR2 is ANQGSEA. The V end was cut by 2 bases, the J end by 5 bases, with 10 bases between. CDR3 DNA: TGCAGCGTTGAACGGGACAAAAACAATGAGCAGTTCTTC. Translated: CSVERDKNNEQFF.

The chain has TRBV27 and TRBJ2-5; 9 bases fit TRBD1. Germline V gene lookup returns CDR1 MNHEY and CDR2 SMNVEV (reference sequence). CDR3 size: 17 residues. The J segment lost 5 bases and the V segment lost 3 bases, leaving 13 bases of the junction unmatched. The CDR3 loop reads CASSLERDRAGVETQYF. The CDR3 DNA follows: TGTGCCAGCAGTTTGGAGCGGGACAGGGCGGGTGTCGAGACCCAGTACTTC.

The J gene is TRBJ2-7, the V gene TRBV7-8, with 11 bases that match TRBD2. The CDR3 is 16 residues long. Losses at the gene ends were 1 base for V and 3 bases for J; bases not matched to a gene: 5. From germline, CDR1 is SGHVS and CDR2 FQNEAQ. CDR3 region: CASSLVGLAEGYEQYF. CDR3 coding DNA: TGTGCCAGCAGCTTAGTGGGACTAGCGGAGGGCTACGAGCAGTACTTC.

V is TRBV7-2 and J is TRBJ1-3; D gene ambiguous. The germline CDR1 and CDR2 sequences are SGHTA and FQGNSA. V lost 4 bases, J lost 0 bases, and 10 bases lay in between. The CDR3 consists of 15 residues. The CDR3 sequence: CASSSTSLSGNTIYF. The CDR3 DNA is TGTGCCAGCAGCTCGACAAGTCTCTCTGGAAACACCATATATTTT.

V is TRBV9 and J is TRBJ2-1, with TRBD2 matching 12 bases. CDR3 length: 17 residues. Germline CDR1 SGDLS, CDR2 YYNGEE. Trimming at V came to 3 bases and at J to 1 base, leaving 5 bases not matched to a gene. CDR3 amino acids: CASSAGLAGSSYNEQFF. DNA of the CDR3: TGTGCCAGCAGCGCCGGACTAGCGGGATCGTCCTACAATGAGCAGTTCTTC.

The rearrangement uses TRBV19 and TRBJ1-5; 7 bases agree with TRBD1. Trimming cost V 5 bases and J 4 bases; bases outside gene matches: 8. This CDR3 is 15 amino acids long. Germline V gives CDR1 LNHDA, CDR2 SQIVND (reference sequence). The chain's CDR3 is CASSPRQGQNQPQHF. The CDR3 nucleotides are TGTGCCAGTAGTCCTCGACAGGGACAGAATCAGCCCCAGCATTTT. The full variable domain, rest sourced from reference TRBV19 and TRBJ1-5, is DGGITQSPKYLFRKEGQNVTLSCEQNLNHDAMYWYRQDPGQGLRLIYYSQIVNDFQKGDIAEGYSVSREKKESFPLTVTSAQKNPTAFYLCASSPRQGQNQPQHFGDGTRLSIL.

The chain uses TRBV28 and TRBJ1-1, with D possibly matching TRBD1 (5 bases). The CDR3 contains 13 residues. The V end lost 8 bases, the J end lost 0 bases, and 10 bases lay between the germline ends. CDR1 MDHEN and CDR2 SYDVKM come from the germline V gene. The DNA of the CDR3 is TGTGCCAGCCGGTGGGGCATGAACACTGAAGCTTTCTTT. Amino acids: CASRWGMNTEAFF.

The chain has TRBV13 and TRBJ2-2, with 8 positions matching TRBD1. This CDR3 contains 15 residues. V shed 7 bases and J 2 bases; nucleotides not matched to a gene: 6. Germline loops: CDR1 PRHDT, CDR2 FYEKMQ (reference sequence). The CDR3 sequence: CASTQDRGNTGELFF. The CDR3 region has the DNA TGTGCCAGCACTCAAGACAGGGGAAACACCGGGGAGCTGTTTTTT. The full variable domain, its missing parts supplied by reference TRBV13 and TRBJ2-2, is AAGVIQSPRHLIKEKRETATLKCYPIPRHDTVYWYQQGPGQDPQFLISFYEKMQSDKGSIPDRFSAQQFSDYHSELNMSSLELGDSALYFCASTQDRGNTGELFFGEGSRLTVL.

This chain uses TRBV3-1 with TRBJ2-7; no reliable D call. CDR1 and CDR2 from the germline V gene are LGHDT and YNNKEL (reference sequence). The CDR3 contains 14 residues. The V end was cut by 4 bases, the J end by 9 bases, with 19 bases between. The CDR3 region has the DNA TGTGCCAGCAGCCCCGACTCAGGTCTTTCGGGGCAGTACTTC. Its translation: CASSPDSGLSGQYF.

The V call is TRBV5-1, the J call TRBJ2-1; D remains ambiguous. The CDR3 extends over 14 amino acids. Germline V gene lookup returns CDR1 SGHRS and CDR2 YFSETQ. V was trimmed by 0 bases and J by 3 bases, leaving 7 bases between them. The DNA for the CDR3 is TGCGCCAGCAGCTTGGCTGGGCGCTACAATGAGCAGTTCTTC. This codes for CASSLAGRYNEQFF.